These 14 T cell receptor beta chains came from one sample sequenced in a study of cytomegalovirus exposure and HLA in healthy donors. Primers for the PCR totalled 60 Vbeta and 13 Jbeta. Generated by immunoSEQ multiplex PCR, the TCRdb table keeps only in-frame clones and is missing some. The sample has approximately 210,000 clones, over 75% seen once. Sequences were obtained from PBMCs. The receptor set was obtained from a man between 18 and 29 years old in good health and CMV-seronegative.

In nucleotides, the CDR3 is TGCGCCAGCAGCCAAGAGAGGACTTTAAGCGGGGGGCATCCTCTGGGAGGGAATGAGCAGTTCTTC. Translation: CASSQERTLSGGHPLGGNEQFF. J is TRBJ2-1 and V is TRBV4-3; 9 nucleotides match TRBD2. Germline V gene lookup returns CDR1 LGHNA and CDR2 YSLEER. The CDR3 is 22 amino acids. J lost 7 bases, V lost 0 bases, and 25 bases had no gene match.

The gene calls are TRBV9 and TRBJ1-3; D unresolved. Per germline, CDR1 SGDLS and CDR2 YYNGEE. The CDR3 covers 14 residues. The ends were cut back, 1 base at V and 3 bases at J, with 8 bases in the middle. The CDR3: CASSVQGGGNTIYF. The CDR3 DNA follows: TGTGCCAGCAGCGTACAAGGCGGTGGAAACACCATATATTTT.

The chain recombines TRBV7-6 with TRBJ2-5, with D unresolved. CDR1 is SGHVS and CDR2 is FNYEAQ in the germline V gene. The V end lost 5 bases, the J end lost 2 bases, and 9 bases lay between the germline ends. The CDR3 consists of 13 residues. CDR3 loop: CASSLFLQETQYF. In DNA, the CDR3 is TGTGCCAGCAGCCTTTTCTTGCAAGAGACCCAGTACTTC.

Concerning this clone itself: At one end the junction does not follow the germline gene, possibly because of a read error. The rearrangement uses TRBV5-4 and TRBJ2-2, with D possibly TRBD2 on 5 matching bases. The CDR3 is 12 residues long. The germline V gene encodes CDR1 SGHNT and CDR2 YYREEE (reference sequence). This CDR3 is CASSLVTGKLFF. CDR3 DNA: TGTGCCAGCAGCTTGGTTACCGGGAAGCTGTTTTTT.

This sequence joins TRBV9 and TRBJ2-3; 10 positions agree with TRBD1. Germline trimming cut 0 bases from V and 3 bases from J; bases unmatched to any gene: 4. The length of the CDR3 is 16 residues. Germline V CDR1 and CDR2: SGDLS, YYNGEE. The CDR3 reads CASSVDGTGDTDTQYF. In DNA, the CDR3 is TGTGCCAGCAGCGTAGACGGGACAGGGGATACAGATACGCAGTATTTT.

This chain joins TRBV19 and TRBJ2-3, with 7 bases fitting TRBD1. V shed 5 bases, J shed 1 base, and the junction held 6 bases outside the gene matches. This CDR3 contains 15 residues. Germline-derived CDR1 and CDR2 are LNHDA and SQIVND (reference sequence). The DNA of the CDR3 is TGTGCCAGTAGTGCTCGTCAGGGGGGCACAGATACGCAGTATTTT. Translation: CASSARQGGTDTQYF.

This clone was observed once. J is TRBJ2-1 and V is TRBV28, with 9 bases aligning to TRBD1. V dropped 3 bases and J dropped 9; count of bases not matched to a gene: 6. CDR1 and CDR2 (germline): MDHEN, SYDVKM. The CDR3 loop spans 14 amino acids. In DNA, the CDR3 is TGTGCCAGCAGTTTGGGGGACAGGGTACGTGAGCAGTTCTTC. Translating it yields CASSLGDRVREQFF. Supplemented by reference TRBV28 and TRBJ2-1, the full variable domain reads DVKVTQSSRYLVKRTGEKVFLECVQDMDHENMFWYRQDPGLGLRLIYFSYDVKMKEKGDIPEGYSVSREKKERFSLILESASTNQTSMYLCASSLGDRVREQFFGPGTRLTVL.

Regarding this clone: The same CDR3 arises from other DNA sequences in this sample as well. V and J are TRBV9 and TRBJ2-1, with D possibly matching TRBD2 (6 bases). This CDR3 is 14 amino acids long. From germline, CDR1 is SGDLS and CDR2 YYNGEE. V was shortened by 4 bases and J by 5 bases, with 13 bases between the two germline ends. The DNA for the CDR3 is TGTGCCAGCAGCCCCCGTGGGGGGAACAATGAGCAGTTCTTC. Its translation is CASSPRGGNNEQFF.

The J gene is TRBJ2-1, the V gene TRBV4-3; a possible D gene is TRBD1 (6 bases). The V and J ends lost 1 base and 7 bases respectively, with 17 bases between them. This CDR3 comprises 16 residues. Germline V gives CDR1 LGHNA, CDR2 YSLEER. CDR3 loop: CASSQGPTGRVNEQFF. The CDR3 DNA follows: TGCGCCAGCAGCCAAGGACCCACAGGGCGGGTGAATGAGCAGTTCTTC.

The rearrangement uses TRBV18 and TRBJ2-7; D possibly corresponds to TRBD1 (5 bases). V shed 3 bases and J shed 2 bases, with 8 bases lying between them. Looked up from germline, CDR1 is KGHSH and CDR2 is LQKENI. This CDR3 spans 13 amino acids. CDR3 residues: CASSPQGTYEQYF. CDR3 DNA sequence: TGTGCCAGCTCACCCCAGGGTACCTACGAGCAGTACTTC.

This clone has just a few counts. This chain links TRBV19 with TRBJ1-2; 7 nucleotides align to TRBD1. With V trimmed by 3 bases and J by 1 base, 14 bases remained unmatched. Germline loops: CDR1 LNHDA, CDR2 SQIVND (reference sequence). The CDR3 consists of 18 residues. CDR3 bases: TGTGCCAGTAGTATGCGTGGGGGGCGCCGGGACAGTAACTATGGCTACACCTTC. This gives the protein CASSMRGGRRDSNYGYTF.

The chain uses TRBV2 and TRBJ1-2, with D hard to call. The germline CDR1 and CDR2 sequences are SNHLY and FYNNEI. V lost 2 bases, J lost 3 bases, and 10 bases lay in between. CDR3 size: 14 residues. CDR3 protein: CASSELRTDYGYTF. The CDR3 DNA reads TGTGCCAGCAGTGAATTAAGAACAGACTATGGCTACACCTTC.

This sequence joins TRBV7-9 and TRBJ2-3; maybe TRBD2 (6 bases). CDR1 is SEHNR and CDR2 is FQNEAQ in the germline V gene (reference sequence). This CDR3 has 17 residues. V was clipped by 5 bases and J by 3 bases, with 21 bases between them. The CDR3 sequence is CASSPKRLVQLTDTQYF. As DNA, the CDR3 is TGTGCCAGCAGCCCAAAACGACTAGTACAATTAACAGATACGCAGTATTTT.

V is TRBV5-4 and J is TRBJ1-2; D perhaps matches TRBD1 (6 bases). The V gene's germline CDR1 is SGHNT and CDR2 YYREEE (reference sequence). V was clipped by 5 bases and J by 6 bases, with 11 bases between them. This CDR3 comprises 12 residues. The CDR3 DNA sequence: TGTGCCAGCAGTCCCAACAGGGATGGCTACACCTTC. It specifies CASSPNRDGYTF.